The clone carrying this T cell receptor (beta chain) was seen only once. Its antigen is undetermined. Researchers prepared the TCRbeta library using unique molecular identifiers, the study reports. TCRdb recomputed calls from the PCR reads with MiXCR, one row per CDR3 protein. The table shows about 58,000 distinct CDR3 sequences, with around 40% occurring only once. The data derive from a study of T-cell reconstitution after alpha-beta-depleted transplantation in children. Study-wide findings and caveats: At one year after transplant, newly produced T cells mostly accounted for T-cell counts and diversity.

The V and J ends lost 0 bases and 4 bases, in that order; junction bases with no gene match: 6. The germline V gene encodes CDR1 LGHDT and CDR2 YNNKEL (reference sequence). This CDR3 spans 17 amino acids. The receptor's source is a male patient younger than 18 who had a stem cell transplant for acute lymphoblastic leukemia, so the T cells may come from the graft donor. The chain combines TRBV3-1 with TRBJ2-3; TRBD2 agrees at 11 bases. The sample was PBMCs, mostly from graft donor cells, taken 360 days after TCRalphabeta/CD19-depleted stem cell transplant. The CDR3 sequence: CASSQDTLAGGSDTQYF. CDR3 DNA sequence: TGTGCCAGCAGCCAAGACACCCTAGCGGGGGGCTCAGATACGCAGTATTTT.